Shown below are 29 T cell receptor beta chains from a single sample sequenced in a study of blood T cell repertoires in COVID-19. Only in-frame clones appear in the TCRdb table, and some are missing; sequencing was by immunoSEQ multiplex PCR. In the table there are 240,000 or so clones, 70% to 90% of which are singletons. Sequenced sample: peripheral blood. These receptors originate from a woman between 65 and 79 years old with active or convalescent COVID-19.

The chain joins TRBV6-5 to TRBJ1-1; D perhaps matches TRBD1 (6 bases). The CDR3 runs to 14 residues. Trimming shortened V by 3 bases and J by 1 base, and 9 bases separated the two germline ends. Germline V lookup: CDR1 MNHEY, CDR2 SVGAGI. This chain's CDR3 is CASSYTGRNTEAFF. The CDR3 DNA is TGTGCCAGCAGTTATACAGGGAGGAACACTGAAGCTTTCTTT.

This clone appeared once. V is TRBV24-1 and J is TRBJ2-7; the match to TRBD1 covers 8 bases. The CDR3 runs to 14 residues. In germline, CDR1 is KGHDR, CDR2 SFDVKD. J gave up 8 bases and V 4 bases, and 9 bases lay outside the gene matches. The CDR3 nucleotides are TGTGCCACCAGTGACCACCCACAGGGGGACAAGCAGTACTTC. This gives the protein CATSDHPQGDKQYF.

This clone appeared a single time. This rearrangement joins TRBV7-2 to TRBJ2-3, with D maybe TRBD2 (5 bases). The CDR3 spans 14 residues. CDR1 is SGHTA, CDR2 FQGNSA, per germline. V was cut by 0 bases and J by 3 bases, with 7 bases left in between. CDR3 sequence: CASSLAGGTDTQYF. In nucleotides, the CDR3 is TGTGCCAGCAGCTTAGCAGGCGGGACAGATACGCAGTATTTT. Supplemented by reference TRBV7-2 and TRBJ2-3, the full variable domain reads GAGVSQSPSNKVTEKGKDVELRCDPISGHTALYWYRQSLGQGLEFLIYFQGNSAPDKSGLPSDRFSAERTGGSVSTLTIQRTQQEDSAVYLCASSLAGGTDTQYFGPGTRLTVL.

This clone was seen only once. The V and J genes are TRBV4-3 and TRBJ2-7; possible D gene TRBD2, 7 bases. The V end lost 5 bases, the J end lost 6 bases, and 14 bases lay between the germline ends. There are 13 residues in the CDR3. Germline-derived CDR1 and CDR2 are LGHNA and YSLEER. The CDR3 spells CASSALGGREQYF. The DNA of the CDR3 is TGCGCCAGCAGCGCCTTGGGGGGGCGCGAGCAGTACTTC.

The chain links TRBV9 to TRBJ2-7, with 10 bases fitting TRBD1. CDR1 is SGDLS and CDR2 is YYNGEE in the germline V gene. V shed 5 bases and J 0 bases; nucleotides not matched to a gene: 5. This CDR3 comprises 15 residues. CDR3 nucleotide sequence: TGTGCCAGCAGTCCCGGGACAGGGGCCTCCTACGAGCAGTACTTC. Encoded protein: CASSPGTGASYEQYF.

The V and J genes are TRBV7-2 and TRBJ1-5; the D is unclear. CDR1 is SGHTA and CDR2 is FQGNSA in the germline V gene. V lost 4 bases to trimming and J lost 5 bases, with 12 bases between them. The CDR3 runs to 14 residues. CDR3 sequence reads: CASSSSRVDQPQHF. DNA of the CDR3: TGTGCCAGCAGCTCATCACGGGTCGATCAGCCCCAGCATTTT.

DNA of the CDR3: TGCGCCAGCAGCCAAGAACGGGGGAAGACCCAGTACTTC. Its translation: CASSQERGKTQYF. This chain links TRBV4-3 with TRBJ2-5, with D tentatively TRBD2 (6 bases). The V end was cut by 0 bases, the J end by 6 bases, with 8 bases between. The CDR3 totals 13 residues. In germline, CDR1 is LGHNA, CDR2 YSLEER.

The rearrangement uses TRBV11-2 and TRBJ2-6; 7 bases map to TRBD1. J gave up 3 bases and V 6 bases, and 8 bases lay outside the gene matches. The CDR3 spans 16 residues. CDR1 and CDR2 (germline): SGHAT, FQNNGV. This chain's CDR3 is CASSLQGPYGANVLTF. As DNA, the CDR3 is TGTGCCAGCAGTCTACAGGGGCCTTATGGGGCCAACGTCCTGACTTTC.

The chain uses TRBV19 and TRBJ1-2; D gene unclear. Trimming shortened V by 0 bases and J by 1 base, and 12 bases separated the two germline ends. Germline V CDR1 and CDR2: LNHDA, SQIVND (reference sequence). The CDR3 sequence is 16 residues long. The CDR3 nucleotides read TGTGCCAGTAGTATAGATCTTGGAGAAGTTAACTATGGCTACACCTTC. It encodes CASSIDLGEVNYGYTF.

This chain joins TRBV14 and TRBJ2-2; a weak D match, TRBD1 (5 bases). The CDR3 is 15 amino acids. In germline, CDR1 is SGHDN, CDR2 FVKESK. Trimming left V 3 bases short and J 4 bases short, with 12 bases between. In DNA, the CDR3 is TGTGCCAGCAGCCAGGGCAGGGTACTCACCGGGGAGCTGTTTTTT. This translates into CASSQGRVLTGELFF.

The rearrangement uses TRBV7-9 and TRBJ2-2; D perhaps matches TRBD2 (5 bases). CDR1 and CDR2 (germline): SEHNR, FQNEAQ (reference sequence). V was shortened by 1 base and J by 6 bases, with 9 bases between the two germline ends. The CDR3 length is 14 residues. CDR3 nucleotide sequence: TGTGCCAGCAGCTTAGTACCGGACTCCGGGGAGCTGTTTTTT. Translating gives CASSLVPDSGELFF.

The count of this clone is one. V is TRBV6-6 and J is TRBJ1-1; perhaps TRBD1 as D (5 bases). Germline loops: CDR1 MNHNY, CDR2 SVGAGI (reference sequence). Trimming stripped 10 bases from V and 0 bases from J, with 12 bases between. The CDR3 has 13 amino acids. CDR3 protein: CATRGGMNTEAFF. The CDR3 region has the DNA TGTGCCACTCGGGGGGGGATGAACACTGAAGCTTTCTTT.

This sequence joins TRBV5-8 and TRBJ2-5; possible D gene TRBD2, 6 bases. Germline V gene data show CDR1 as SGHTS and CDR2 as YDEGEE. V was clipped by 2 bases and J by 4 bases, with 12 bases between them. The CDR3 runs to 14 residues. CDR3 protein: CASSLEGGPETQYF. The CDR3 DNA is TGTGCCAGCAGCTTAGAGGGAGGCCCAGAGACCCAGTACTTC.

This clone came up once. The genes are TRBV5-1 and TRBJ2-5; a possible D gene is TRBD1 (5 bases). The CDR3 is made up of 15 amino acids. Germline V CDR1 and CDR2: SGHRS, YFSETQ. V dropped 5 bases and J dropped 2 bases, with 16 bases sitting between them. The CDR3 DNA is TGCGCCAGCAGAGAGTGGGGCCAGTTTCAAGAGACCCAGTACTTC. Translating it yields CASREWGQFQETQYF.

The genes are TRBV6-1 and TRBJ1-2; D is undetermined. V was cut by 8 bases and J by 4 bases, with 8 bases left in between. The germline V gene has CDR1 MNHNS and CDR2 SASEGT. The CDR3 consists of 11 residues. The chain's CDR3 is CASASGYGYTF. DNA for the CDR3: TGTGCCAGCGCCAGCGGCTATGGCTACACCTTC.

The sample holds a few counts of this clone. This chain joins TRBV24-1 and TRBJ1-2; 11 nucleotides agree with TRBD1. The V gene end was trimmed by 3 bases and the J gene end by 4 bases; junction bases not matched to a gene: 6. CDR1 and CDR2 (germline): KGHDR, SFDVKD. The CDR3 runs 16 residues. DNA of the CDR3: TGTGCCACCAGTGATATCCGGGACAGGGGGGGCTATGGCTACACCTTC. Amino acids: CATSDIRDRGGYGYTF.

The rearrangement links TRBV4-3 to TRBJ1-3, with unresolved D. This CDR3 region has 17 residues. Per germline, CDR1 LGHNA and CDR2 YSLEER. V lost 0 bases, J lost 0 bases, and 12 bases lay in between. The CDR3 sequence is CASSQDGGGSSGNTIYF. CDR3 nucleotides: TGCGCCAGCAGCCAAGATGGAGGCGGTAGCTCTGGAAACACCATATATTTT.

As regards this clone: Other DNA sequences in this specimen translate into the identical CDR3. The chain links TRBV18 to TRBJ1-4; D uncertain. The CDR3 is made up of 14 amino acids. Germline values: CDR1 KGHSH, CDR2 LQKENI. Trimming stripped 2 bases from V and 2 bases from J, with 6 bases between. CDR3 nucleotide sequence: TGTGCCAGCTCACCAGGTGCGACTAATGAAAAACTGTTTTTT. This translates into CASSPGATNEKLFF.

The rearrangement uses TRBV19 and TRBJ1-6, with 7 positions matching TRBD1. V dropped 3 bases and J dropped 8; count of bases not matched to a gene: 7. The CDR3 has 15 amino acids. Germline values: CDR1 LNHDA, CDR2 SQIVND (reference sequence). The DNA for the CDR3 is TGTGCCAGTAGTATGTCTGACAGGGTCGATTCACCCCTCCACTTT. Protein sequence: CASSMSDRVDSPLHF. Based on the CDR3 plus reference TRBV19 and TRBJ1-6, the full variable domain is DGGITQSPKYLFRKEGQNVTLSCEQNLNHDAMYWYRQDPGQGLRLIYYSQIVNDFQKGDIAEGYSVSREKKESFPLTVTSAQKNPTAFYLCASSMSDRVDSPLHFGNGTRLTVT.

The gene calls are TRBV11-2 and TRBJ2-3; D might be TRBD1 (6 bases). V lost 5 bases and J 4 bases, leaving 13 bases between the germline ends. The germline CDR1 and CDR2 sequences are SGHAT and FQNNGV. CDR3 size: 14 residues. The CDR3 region is CASSSLTGSDTQYF. CDR3 nucleotides: TGTGCCAGCAGCAGTTTGACAGGCTCAGATACGCAGTATTTT.

The V gene is TRBV11-3, the J gene TRBJ2-7, with D possibly being TRBD2 (7 bases). CDR1 and CDR2 from the germline V gene are SGHNT and YENEEA. The CDR3 length is 14 residues. V was clipped by 5 bases and J by 3 bases, with 14 bases between them. The chain's CDR3 is CASSPRGDNYEQYF. DNA of the CDR3: TGTGCCAGCAGCCCACGGGGGGACAACTACGAGCAGTACTTC.

This clone appeared a single time. The chain couples TRBV24-1 to TRBJ1-5; the D is unclear. V dropped 4 bases and J dropped 6 bases, with 12 bases sitting between them. The CDR3 covers 14 residues. Germline lookup yields CDR1 KGHDR and CDR2 SFDVKD. The CDR3 here is CATSENTRGQPQHF. Written as DNA, the CDR3 is TGTGCCACCAGTGAGAATACTCGTGGTCAGCCCCAGCATTTT.

This clone was counted a single time. The V and J genes are TRBV6-5 and TRBJ2-5; D unclear. The CDR3 sequence is 13 residues long. The V gene lost 5 bases and the J gene lost 2 bases, with 9 bases spanning the gap. Germline CDR1 and CDR2: MNHEY and SVGAGI. CDR3 nucleotide sequence: TGTGCCAGCAGTCGGCAGGCACAAGAGACCCAGTACTTC. The encoded protein is CASSRQAQETQYF.

The chain carries TRBV13 and TRBJ1-2; D is uncertain. The ends were cut back, 5 bases at V and 2 bases at J, with 12 bases in the middle. The CDR3 has 14 amino acids. Per germline, CDR1 PRHDT and CDR2 FYEKMQ (reference sequence). DNA of the CDR3: TGTGCCAGCAGCCCCCCCTCGGGAAACTATGGCTACACCTTC. Translation gives CASSPPSGNYGYTF.

The V and J genes are TRBV19 and TRBJ1-1; no reliable D call. The germline V and J ends were trimmed by 4 bases and 4 bases, with 16 bases remaining between them. This CDR3 is 15 amino acids long. Germline CDR1 LNHDA, CDR2 SQIVND (reference sequence). In nucleotides, the CDR3 is TGTGCCAGTAGTAGGTGGGTGTGGGAGAGCACTGAAGCTTTCTTT. Translating gives CASSRWVWESTEAFF.

The sample holds one count of this clone. The V gene is TRBV5-6, the J gene TRBJ2-5, with 7 bases lining up with TRBD2. V gave up 6 bases and J gave up 3 bases; unmatched junction bases: 11. The CDR3 has 15 amino acids. Germline values: CDR1 SGHDT, CDR2 YYEEEE. The CDR3 spells CASTPSRTREETQYF. The CDR3 DNA follows: TGTGCCAGCACCCCCTCCCGGACTAGAGAAGAGACCCAGTACTTC.

The chain links TRBV5-1 to TRBJ1-4; D is uncertain. CDR1 SGHRS and CDR2 YFSETQ come from the germline V gene. The ends were cut back, 2 bases at V and 4 bases at J, with 12 bases in the middle. The CDR3 is made up of 15 amino acids. The CDR3 reads CASSLGHSGNEKLFF. The CDR3 nucleotides read TGCGCCAGCAGCTTAGGTCATTCGGGTAATGAAAAACTGTTTTTT.

In this sample, this clone turned up once. CDR3: CASSFSVEAFF. Here the CDR3 DNA reads TGTGCCAGCAGTTTTTCGGTTGAAGCTTTCTTT. V usage is TRBV6-2 or TRBV6-3 and J usage is TRBJ1-1; D is ambiguous. Germline V lookup: CDR1 MNHEY, CDR2 SVGEGT. There are 11 residues in the CDR3. Trimming pared 4 bases from V and 7 bases from J, leaving 7 bases between.

This clone was seen a few times. The chain carries TRBV6-5 and TRBJ2-7; TRBD1 agrees at 11 bases. This CDR3 is 16 amino acids long. The trim removed 2 bases at V and 2 bases at J, leaving 5 bases unmatched. Germline CDR1 is MNHEY and CDR2 is SVGAGI. CDR3 bases: TGTGCCAGCAGTTACGGGACAGGGGGTACCACCTACGAGCAGTACTTC. Translated, it gives CASSYGTGGTTYEQYF.